This T cell receptor beta chain emerged from a study of response to subunit inactivated influenza vaccine. Study-wide results and caveats: The authors suggested that every seasonal influenza vaccination recruits few new T cells.

V lost 2 bases to trimming and J lost 4 bases, with 12 bases between them. CDR1 and CDR2 from the germline V gene are ENHRY and SYGVKD. The CDR3 is made up of 16 amino acids. Remarks on this clonotype: The target antigen is unknown.

One entry per CDR3 protein, called by TCRdb with MiXCR from the RT-PCR reads. Of around 710,000 distinct CDR3 sequences in the sample, approximately 15% were seen once. The chain joins TRBV10-3 to TRBJ2-6; TRBD1 might be the D (5 bases). Material: PBMCs from blood, obtained about 14 days before vaccination. The clonotype originates from a man between 45 and 60 years old who received an inactivated influenza vaccine. This chain's CDR3 is CAISEIAGIGANVLTF. The CDR3 bases are TGTGCCATCAGTGAGATAGCAGGGATCGGGGCCAACGTCCTGACTTTC.